The sequence of this T cell receptor (beta chain) was determined in a study of T-cell reconstitution after alpha-beta-depleted transplantation in children. Concerning this clonotype: What it binds is not known.

Study-wide results and caveats: About two months after transplant, alpha-beta T cells reportedly came from several hundred expanded graft clones. One year after transplant, T-cell counts and diversity came mostly from newly produced T cells.

For TCRbeta, the library was prepared with unique molecular identifiers. TCRdb used MiXCR to reprocess the PCR reads, holding one entry per CDR3 protein. The data hold hundreds of thousands of distinct CDR3 sequences, with roughly a sixth observed a single time. Trimming took off 7 bases at V and 9 bases at J, with 19 bases between the two ends. The germline gives CDR1 SNHLY, CDR2 FYNNEI. The CDR3 sequence is 14 residues long. The material sequenced was PBMCs, mostly from graft donor cells, taken 360 days after TCRalphabeta/CD19-depleted stem cell transplant. This sequence originates from a male patient aged 2 to 9 who had a stem cell transplant for acute lymphoblastic leukemia, so the T cells may come from the graft donor. The chain links TRBV2 to TRBJ2-1, with D possibly being TRBD2 (5 bases). CDR3 in DNA: TGTGCCAGCACCCCCTATTTAGTCCGGGGTGAGCAGTTCTTC. This translates into CASTPYLVRGEQFF.